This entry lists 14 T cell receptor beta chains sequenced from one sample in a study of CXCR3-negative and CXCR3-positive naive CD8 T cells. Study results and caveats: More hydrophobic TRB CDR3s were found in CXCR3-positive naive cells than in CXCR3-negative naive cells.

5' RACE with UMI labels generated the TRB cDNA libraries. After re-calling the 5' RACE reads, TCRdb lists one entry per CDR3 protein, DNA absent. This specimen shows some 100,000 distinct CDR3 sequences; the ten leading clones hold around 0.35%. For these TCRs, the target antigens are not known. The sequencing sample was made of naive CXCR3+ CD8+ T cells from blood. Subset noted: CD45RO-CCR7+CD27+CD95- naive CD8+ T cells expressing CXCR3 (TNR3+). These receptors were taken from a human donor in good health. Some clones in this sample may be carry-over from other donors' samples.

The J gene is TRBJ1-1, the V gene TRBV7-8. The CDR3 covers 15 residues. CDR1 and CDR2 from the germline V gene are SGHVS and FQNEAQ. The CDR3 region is CASSLPKGTDTEAFF.

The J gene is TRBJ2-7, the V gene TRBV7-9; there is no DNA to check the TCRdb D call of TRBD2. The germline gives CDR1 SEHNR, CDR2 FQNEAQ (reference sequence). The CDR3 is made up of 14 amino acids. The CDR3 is CASSSLAGGDEQYF.

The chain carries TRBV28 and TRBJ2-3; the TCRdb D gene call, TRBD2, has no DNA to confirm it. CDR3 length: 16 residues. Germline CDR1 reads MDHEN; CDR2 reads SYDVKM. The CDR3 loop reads CASSKTGTSGLDTQYF.

The CDR3 loop reads CASSASRQGSGETQYF. This chain joins TRBV10-1 and TRBJ2-5; there is no DNA to check the TCRdb D call of TRBD1. The CDR3 consists of 16 residues. Germline V gives CDR1 WNHNN, CDR2 SYGVQD (reference sequence).

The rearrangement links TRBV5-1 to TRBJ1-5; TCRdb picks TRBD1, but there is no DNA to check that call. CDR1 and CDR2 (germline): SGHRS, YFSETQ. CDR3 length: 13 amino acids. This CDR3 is CASRRDTYQPQHF.

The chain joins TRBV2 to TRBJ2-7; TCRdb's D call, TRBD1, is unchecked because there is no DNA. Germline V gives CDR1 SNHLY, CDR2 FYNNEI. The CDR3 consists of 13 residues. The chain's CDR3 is CASGQGVFYEQYF.

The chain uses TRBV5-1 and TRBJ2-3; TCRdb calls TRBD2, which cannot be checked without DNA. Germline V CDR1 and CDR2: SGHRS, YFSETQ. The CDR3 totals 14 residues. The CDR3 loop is CASSSYGGRYTQYF.

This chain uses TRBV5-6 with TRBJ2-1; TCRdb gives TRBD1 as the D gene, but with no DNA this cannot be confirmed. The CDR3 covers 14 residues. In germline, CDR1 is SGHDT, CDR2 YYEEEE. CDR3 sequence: CATKTGLTYNEQFF.

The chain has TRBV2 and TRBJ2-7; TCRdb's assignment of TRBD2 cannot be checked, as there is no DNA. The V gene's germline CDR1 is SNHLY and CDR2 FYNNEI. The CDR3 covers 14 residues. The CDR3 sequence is CASQRGLADWEQYF.

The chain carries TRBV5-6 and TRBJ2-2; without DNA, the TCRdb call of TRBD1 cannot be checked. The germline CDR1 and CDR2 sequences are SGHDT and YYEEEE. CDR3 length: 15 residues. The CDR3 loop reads CASSFGTGKTGELFF.

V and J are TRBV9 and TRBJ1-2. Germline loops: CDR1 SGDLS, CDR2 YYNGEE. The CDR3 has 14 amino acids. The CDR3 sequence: CASSVGGSNYGYTF. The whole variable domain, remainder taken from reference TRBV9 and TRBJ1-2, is DSGVTQTPKHLITATGQRVTLRCSPRSGDLSVYWYQQSLDQGLQFLIQYYNGEERAKGNILERFSAQQFPDLHSELNLSSLELGDSALYFCASSVGGSNYGYTFGSGTRLTVV.

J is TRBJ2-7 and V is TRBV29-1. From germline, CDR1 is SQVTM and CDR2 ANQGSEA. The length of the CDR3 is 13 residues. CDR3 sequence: CSALETGAHEQYF.

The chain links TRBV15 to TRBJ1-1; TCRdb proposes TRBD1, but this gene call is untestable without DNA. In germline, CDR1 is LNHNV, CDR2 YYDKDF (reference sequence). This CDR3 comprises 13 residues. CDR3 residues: CATRPGGGTEAFF.

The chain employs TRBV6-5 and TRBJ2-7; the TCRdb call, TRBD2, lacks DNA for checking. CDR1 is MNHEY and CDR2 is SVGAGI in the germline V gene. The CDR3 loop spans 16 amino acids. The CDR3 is CASSYSSAGGAYEQYF.